The 23 T cell receptor beta chains given below trace back to one sample, sequenced in a study of Ad26.COV2.S vaccination and SARS-CoV-2 variants. Here immunoSEQ multiplex PCR was the method, and the copy in TCRdb shows in-frame clones only, minus some. The sample yields more than 150,000 clones, about 83% seen once. The material was peripheral blood, obtained after recovery from COVID-19. These receptors came from a human donor who had recovered from COVID-19.

The rearrangement uses TRBV6-1 and TRBJ1-2; TRBD1 is a possible D gene (5 bases). Germline CDR1 reads MNHNS; CDR2 reads SASEGT. V lost 3 bases and J lost 4, with 21 bases in between. The CDR3 is 17 amino acids. CDR3 sequence (DNA): TGTGCCAGCAGTGAGGTGGGGGTTGGCCCGAGGGTCTATGGCTACACCTTC. It translates to CASSEVGVGPRVYGYTF.

The chain uses TRBV6-5 and TRBJ1-2; D gene unclear. V gave up 5 bases and J gave up 6 bases, with 13 bases separating them. The CDR3 totals 13 residues. Germline V CDR1 and CDR2: MNHEY, SVGAGI. The CDR3 region has the DNA TGTGCCAGCAGTCTCAGAAGGATGGATGGCTACACCTTC. It specifies CASSLRRMDGYTF.

The CDR3 DNA sequence: TGTGCCAGCAGCCAAGTCTTAGCGGGTCAGCCCCAGCATTTT. It specifies CASSQVLAGQPQHF. The gene calls are TRBV3-1 (or the pseudogene TRBV3-2) and TRBJ1-5; D unresolved. V was pared by 1 base and J by 6 bases, with 10 bases between. This CDR3 spans 14 amino acids. Germline assignment: CDR1 LGHDT and CDR2 YNNKEL (reference sequence).

This sequence joins TRBV19 and TRBJ1-5, with D hard to call. V lost 1 base to trimming and J lost 8 bases, with 9 bases between them. Germline V gene data show CDR1 as LNHDA and CDR2 as SQIVND (reference sequence). CDR3 length equals 13 residues. CDR3: CASSIGRQEPQHF. The CDR3, as DNA: TGTGCCAGTAGTATAGGGAGGCAGGAGCCCCAGCATTTT.

This clone was seen just once. V and J are TRBV10-1 and TRBJ2-2; no clear D gene. Germline CDR1 reads WNHNN; CDR2 reads SYGVQD (reference sequence). V was clipped by 7 bases and J by 0 bases, with 3 bases between them. This CDR3 is 12 amino acids long. Written as DNA, the CDR3 is TGCGCCAGCATTTCGAACACCGGGGAGCTGTTTTTT. This encodes CASISNTGELFF.

CDR3 amino acids: CASSFSTGVSYEQYF. The CDR3 region has the DNA TGCGCCAGCAGCTTCTCGACAGGGGTCTCCTACGAGCAGTACTTC. V gene TRBV5-1 combines with J gene TRBJ2-7; 8 positions match TRBD1. CDR3 size: 15 residues. The trim removed 2 bases at V and 0 bases at J, leaving 4 bases unmatched. Germline CDR1 reads SGHRS; CDR2 reads YFSETQ. Full variable domain (missing parts from reference TRBV5-1 and TRBJ2-7): KAGVTQTPRYLIKTRGQQVTLSCSPISGHRSVSWYQQTPGQGLQFLFEYFSETQRNKGNFPGRFSGRQFSNSRSEMNVSTLELGDSALYLCASSFSTGVSYEQYFGPGTRLTVT.

This chain links TRBV28 with TRBJ2-1; D gene uncertain. Germline lookup yields CDR1 MDHEN and CDR2 SYDVKM. This CDR3 has 13 amino acids. V was shortened by 2 bases and J by 6 bases, with 8 bases between the two germline ends. Here the CDR3 DNA reads TGTGCCAGCAGTTTAGCAGATTCCAATGAGCAGTTCTTC. Translating it yields CASSLADSNEQFF.

The chain employs TRBV7-2 and TRBJ2-4, with D perhaps matching TRBD2 (6 bases). Deletions cut 6 bases from V and 0 bases from J, with 12 bases between. CDR1 and CDR2 (germline): SGHTA, FQGNSA. The CDR3 extends over 15 amino acids. Here the CDR3 DNA reads TGTGCCAGCAGGTCGGGGGTTCTAGCCAAAAACATTCAGTACTTC. The encoded protein is CASRSGVLAKNIQYF.

This sequence joins TRBV5-8 and TRBJ2-7; 9 bases line up with TRBD1. The CDR3 extends over 15 amino acids. CDR1 is SGHTS and CDR2 is YDEGEE in the germline V gene. Germline trimming cut 2 bases from V and 7 bases from J; bases unmatched to any gene: 10. DNA for the CDR3: TGTGCCAGCAGCTTCTCGCTGACAGGGGGTGGTGAGCAGTACTTC. Encoded protein: CASSFSLTGGGEQYF. Looking up the rest from reference TRBV5-8 and TRBJ2-7 gives the full variable domain: EAGVTQSPTHLIKTRGQQATLRCSPISGHTSVYWYQQALGLGLQFLLWYDEGEERNRGNFPPRFSGRQFPNYSSELNVNALELEDSALYLCASSFSLTGGGEQYFGPGTRLTVT.

This clone is a singleton in its sample. This chain's CDR3 is CASSLTLDYGYTF. DNA of the CDR3: TGTGCCAGCAGCCTGACATTGGACTATGGCTACACCTTC. V and J are TRBV11-2 and TRBJ1-2, with D unclear. Trimming removed 5 bases at V and 3 bases at J, with 10 bases between. The CDR3 runs to 13 residues. The germline V gene has CDR1 SGHAT and CDR2 FQNNGV.

J is TRBJ2-7 and V is TRBV19, with 7 bases lining up with TRBD1. Germline CDR1 reads LNHDA; CDR2 reads SQIVND (reference sequence). This CDR3 region has 14 residues. The V segment lost 5 bases and the J segment 5 bases; nucleotides outside the gene matches: 9. In DNA, the CDR3 is TGTGCCAGTAGTGACAGACAGGGTAGGCACGAGCAGTACTTC. It translates to CASSDRQGRHEQYF.

This clone was picked up one time. V is TRBV9 and J is TRBJ2-1, with TRBD2 matching 11 bases. Germline V gene data show CDR1 as SGDLS and CDR2 as YYNGEE. The CDR3 is 15 amino acids. The J segment lost 7 bases and the V segment lost 6 bases, leaving 9 bases of the junction unmatched. The CDR3 reads CASTLGLAAYNEQFF. In DNA form, the CDR3 reads TGTGCCAGCACCCTGGGACTAGCGGCTTATAATGAGCAGTTCTTC. The variable domain in full, completed from reference TRBV9 and TRBJ2-1, reads DSGVTQTPKHLITATGQRVTLRCSPRSGDLSVYWYQQSLDQGLQFLIQYYNGEERAKGNILERFSAQQFPDLHSELNLSSLELGDSALYFCASTLGLAAYNEQFFGPGTRLTVL.

The gene calls are TRBV7-3 and TRBJ2-1, with TRBD2 as a possible D gene (6 bases). Germline values: CDR1 SGHTA, CDR2 FQGTGA. The CDR3 runs 15 residues. V was shortened by 0 bases and J by 9 bases, with 15 bases between the two germline ends. As DNA, the CDR3 is TGTGCCAGCAGCTTAACGATACTAGCAAGCAGTGAGCAGTTCTTC. Translation gives CASSLTILASSEQFF.

The rearrangement uses TRBV7-9 and TRBJ1-5, with D unresolved. V was shortened by 0 bases and J by 7 bases, with 4 bases between the two germline ends. The germline V gene has CDR1 SEHNR and CDR2 FQNEAQ (reference sequence). The CDR3 is made up of 12 amino acids. CDR3 protein: CASSLAGQPQHF. CDR3 sequence (DNA): TGTGCCAGCAGCTTAGCAGGCCAGCCCCAGCATTTT.

V and J are TRBV4-1 and TRBJ1-3; TRBD1 matches 7 bases. The germline V gene encodes CDR1 MGHRA and CDR2 YSYEKL. V trimming: 2 bases; J trimming: 0 bases; junction bases outside the gene matches: 10. The CDR3 runs to 18 residues. The CDR3 DNA follows: TGCGCCAGCAGCCAACCAGGCGACAGGGTAATCTCTGGAAACACCATATATTTT. As protein: CASSQPGDRVISGNTIYF.

The chain has TRBV10-3 and TRBJ2-3; D not certain. The CDR3 contains 13 residues. The ends were cut back, 8 bases at V and 2 bases at J, with 11 bases in the middle. The germline gives CDR1 ENHRY, CDR2 SYGVKD. This CDR3 reads CAIGRAPTDTQYF. The DNA of the CDR3 is TGTGCCATCGGACGAGCCCCCACAGATACGCAGTATTTT.

The V gene is TRBV2, the J gene TRBJ2-7, with TRBD1 matching over 8 bases. Germline values: CDR1 SNHLY, CDR2 FYNNEI. The CDR3 runs 14 residues. V lost 6 bases, J lost 5 bases, and 9 bases stayed unmatched. CDR3: CASRDRDWIHEQYF. In DNA form, the CDR3 reads TGTGCCAGCAGGGACAGGGATTGGATTCACGAGCAGTACTTC. Full variable domain (outside the CDR3, taken from reference TRBV2 and TRBJ2-7): EPEVTQTPSHQVTQMGQEVILRCVPISNHLYFYWYRQILGQKVEFLVSFYNNEISEKSEIFDDQFSVERPDGSNFTLKIRSTKLEDSAMYFCASRDRDWIHEQYFGPGTRLTVT.

The chain recombines TRBV21-1 with TRBJ1-1. TRBV21-1 is a known pseudogene. CDR3 length equals 13 residues. The chain's CDR3 is CASSSPGTTEAFF. In DNA form, the CDR3 reads TGTGCCAGCAGCAGCCCCGGGACCACTGAAGCTTTCTTT.

This clone showed up just once. The V gene is TRBV4-2, the J gene TRBJ2-3, with D perhaps given as TRBD1 or TRBD2 (6 bases each). The CDR3 totals 19 residues. V was cut by 0 bases and J by 1 base, with 20 bases left in between. Germline V lookup: CDR1 LGHNA, CDR2 YNFKEQ. The CDR3 coding sequence is TGTGCCAGCAGCCAAGATTTCAGGGGACTGATAGGGGGCACAGATACGCAGTATTTT. This codes for CASSQDFRGLIGGTDTQYF.

The chain combines TRBV19 with TRBJ1-2, with 8 bases identical to TRBD1. CDR3 size: 13 residues. Trimming at V came to 6 bases and at J to 12 bases, leaving 12 bases not matched to a gene. Looked up from germline, CDR1 is LNHDA and CDR2 is SQIVND (reference sequence). CDR3 coding DNA: TGTGCCAGTAGGCGCGACAGGGGTTGGGTCGACACCTTC. Encoded protein: CASRRDRGWVDTF.

The chain carries TRBV29-1 and TRBJ1-4; D not certain. Germline CDR1 reads SQVTM; CDR2 reads ANQGSEA. The ends were cut back, 1 base at V and 5 bases at J, with 5 bases in the middle. CDR3 size: 12 residues. CDR3 sequence reads: CSVEGGNEKLFF. CDR3 DNA: TGCAGCGTTGAAGGGGGAAATGAAAAACTGTTTTTT.

The genes are TRBV7-8 and TRBJ2-1, with 8 bases fitting TRBD2. Germline assignment: CDR1 SGHVS and CDR2 FQNEAQ. CDR3 length: 17 amino acids. Trimming took 0 bases from V and 4 from J; bases not matched to a gene: 8. The CDR3 DNA reads as TGTGCCAGCAGCTTAGCGCGGGGGGAGTTATCGTACAATGAGCAGTTCTTC. This sequence encodes CASSLARGELSYNEQFF.

This clone was seen more than once but under ten times. The chain carries TRBV19 and TRBJ1-2; D is uncertain. The CDR3 runs to 13 residues. The V gene's germline CDR1 is LNHDA and CDR2 SQIVND (reference sequence). The germline V and J ends were trimmed by 6 bases and 2 bases, with 10 bases remaining between them. The CDR3 is CASRSGLNYGYTF. The CDR3 bases are TGTGCCAGTAGATCGGGCCTGAACTATGGCTACACCTTC.